A single sample gave rise to the 22 T cell receptor beta chains below, sequenced in a study of Graves' ophthalmopathy and Graves' hyperthyroidism. Using RNA transcripts, the TCR beta CDR3 regions were amplified. Second-round multiplex PCR came after first-round RT-PCR with HTBI primers. TCRdb processed the multiplex PCR reads anew with MiXCR; each CDR3 protein has one entry. Found here are more than 1,000,000 distinct CDR3 sequences, 35% to 40% of them singletons; the top ten hold 8.5% to 14%. Specimen: peripheral blood or thyroid tissue (not recorded which). These receptor sequences come from an adult man with Graves' hyperthyroidism.

The chain recombines TRBV5-6 with TRBJ1-5, with no clear D. V was pared by 0 bases and J by 4 bases, with 14 bases between. Germline CDR1 reads SGHDT; CDR2 reads YYEEEE. This CDR3 region has 16 residues. CDR3 sequence reads: CASSLAILGRNQPQHF. CDR3 coding DNA: TGTGCCAGCAGCTTGGCAATACTGGGGAGAAATCAGCCCCAGCATTTT.

The chain uses TRBV16 and TRBJ1-1; 9 bases agree with TRBD1. CDR1 and CDR2 from the germline V gene are KGHSY and FQNENV. The CDR3 consists of 14 residues. V was pared by 5 bases and J by 4 bases, with 5 bases of the junction left unmatched. The CDR3 loop is CASSKETGGTEAFF. In DNA form, the CDR3 reads TGTGCCAGCAGCAAAGAGACAGGGGGCACTGAAGCTTTCTTT.

This clonotype was observed many times. The chain links TRBV7-3 to TRBJ2-7, with unresolved D. V was shortened by 0 bases and J by 0 bases, with 6 bases between the two germline ends. The germline CDR1 and CDR2 sequences are SGHTA and FQGTGA. CDR3 length: 14 residues. CDR3 residues: CASSLTGFSYEQYF. In nucleotides, the CDR3 is TGTGCCAGCAGCTTAACTGGATTCTCCTACGAGCAGTACTTC.

The chain joins TRBV30 to TRBJ1-5; no definite D call. The CDR3 extends over 16 amino acids. Per the germline V gene, CDR1 is GTSNPN and CDR2 is SVGIG (reference sequence). V was clipped by 0 bases and J by 2 bases, with 14 bases between them. The CDR3 coding sequence is TGTGCCTGGAGTGTTCGAGGAGGGAGAGGCAATCAGCCCCAGCATTTT. Encoded protein: CAWSVRGGRGNQPQHF.

About this clonotype: This sequence may be a read error, since a much larger clone differs from it by one base. This chain links TRBV7-2 with TRBJ1-1, with 7 bases fitting TRBD1. CDR3 length equals 12 residues. Germline V CDR1 and CDR2: SGHTA, FQGNSA. The CDR3 spells CVSSPQGGMRFF. The CDR3 DNA reads as TGTGTCAGCAGCCCCCAAGGGGGCATGAGATTCTTT.

V and J are TRBV6-5 and TRBJ2-5, with 7 bases that match TRBD2. J gave up 4 bases and V 2 bases, and 4 bases lay outside the gene matches. Germline V gene lookup returns CDR1 MNHEY and CDR2 SVGAGI. This CDR3 is built from 14 residues. CDR3 sequence (DNA): TGTGCCAGCAGTTACCGGACTAGTCGAGAGACCCAGTACTTC. Translation gives CASSYRTSRETQYF.

This clonotype showed up just once. The V call is TRBV10-2, the J call TRBJ2-5, with TRBD2 identical over 14 bases. This CDR3 is built from 15 residues. Germline loops: CDR1 WSHSY, CDR2 SAAADI. V was pared by 8 bases and J by 4 bases, with 6 bases of the junction left unmatched. CDR3 bases: TGCGCCAGCGCGGGACTAGCGGGAGTCGGAGAGACCCAGTACTTC. As protein: CASAGLAGVGETQYF.

This clonotype was seen a single time. Sequence at one end of the junction differs from germline and may be a read error. CDR3: CACSAVAGGGTGELFF. The CDR3 nucleotides read TGTGCCTGCAGTGCGGTAGCGGGAGGAGGCACCGGGGAGCTGTTTTTT. V usage is TRBV25-1 and J usage is TRBJ2-2; 10 nucleotides agree with TRBD2. CDR1 is MGHDK and CDR2 is SYGVNS in the germline V gene. There are 16 residues in the CDR3.

V and J are TRBV20-1 and TRBJ2-5; D may be TRBD1 (6 bases). Trimming removed 3 bases at V and 5 bases at J, with 13 bases between. This CDR3 spans 13 amino acids. Germline values: CDR1 DFQATT, CDR2 SNEGSKA (reference sequence). The CDR3 DNA is TGCAGTGCTAGGGGGGCGGTAGGGGAGACCCAGTACTTC. Its protein is CSARGAVGETQYF.

Turning to this clonotype: A much larger clone differs by one base, so this may be a read error. The rearrangement joins TRBV20-1 to TRBJ1-4; D gene uncertain. Germline CDR1 and CDR2: DFQATT and SNEGSKA (reference sequence). This CDR3 has 15 residues. Trimming removed 1 base from V and 7 bases from J, with 16 bases in between. CDR3 sequence reads: CSARAGVRSSEKLFF. The CDR3 DNA sequence: TGCAGTGCTAGAGCTGGGGTCAGAAGTAGTGAAAAACTGTTTTTT.

This clonotype was seen just once. V usage is TRBV2 and J usage is TRBJ2-7; D gene ambiguous. The V end was cut by 3 bases, the J end by 11 bases, with 2 bases between. The CDR3 covers 8 residues. Germline V gene sequence: CDR1 SNHLY, CDR2 FYNNEI. CDR3 region: CASSEEYF. CDR3 bases: TGTGCCAGCAGTGAGGAGTACTTC. Complete variable domain (other parts from reference TRBV2 and TRBJ2-7): EPEVTQTPSHQVTQMGQEVILRCVPISNHLYFYWYRQILGQKVEFLVSFYNNEISEKSEIFDDQFSVERPDGSNFTLKIRSTKLEDSAMYFCASSEEYFGPGTRLTVT.

The rearrangement links TRBV6-5 to TRBJ1-4; 9 bases align to TRBD1. V was pared by 2 bases and J by 7 bases, with 8 bases of the junction left unmatched. Germline V CDR1 and CDR2: MNHEY, SVGAGI. The CDR3 extends over 16 amino acids. CDR3 in amino acids: CASSYGTGSNTEKLFF. The CDR3 DNA reads as TGTGCCAGCAGTTACGGGACAGGGTCGAACACTGAAAAACTGTTTTTT.

The chain employs TRBV6-1 and TRBJ1-1; 8 bases align to TRBD1. CDR1 is MNHNS and CDR2 is SASEGT in the germline V gene. V lost 3 bases to trimming and J lost 3 bases; unmatched junction nucleotides: 9. The CDR3 sequence is 16 residues long. The DNA for the CDR3 is TGTGCCAGCAGTGATCGCGGTGGACAGGGATACACTGAAGCTTTCTTT. Protein sequence: CASSDRGGQGYTEAFF.

This clonotype has just one count. J is TRBJ1-2 and V is TRBV29-1; the D gene is possibly TRBD1 (5 bases). Germline-derived CDR1 and CDR2 are SQVTM and ANQGSEA. The CDR3 sequence is 15 residues long. Trimming took off 4 bases at V and 0 bases at J, with 15 bases between the two ends. The CDR3 region is CSVVIDRATNYGYTF. The DNA of the CDR3 is TGCAGCGTTGTAATCGACAGAGCTACTAACTATGGCTACACCTTC. The full variable domain, completed using reference TRBV29-1 and TRBJ1-2, is SAVISQKPSRDICQRGTSLTIQCQVDSQVTMMFWYRQQPGQSLTLIATANQGSEATYESGFVIDKFPISRPNLTFSTLTVSNMSPEDSSIYLCSVVIDRATNYGYTFGSGTRLTVV.

This clonotype was counted only a few times. The chain combines TRBV6-2 or TRBV6-3 with TRBJ1-2; 9 bases align to TRBD1. Germline V gene data show CDR1 as MNHEY and CDR2 as SVGEGT. There are 13 residues in the CDR3. V was pared by 7 bases and J by 5 bases, with 5 bases of the junction left unmatched. The CDR3, as DNA: TGTGCCAGCATGGGACAGGGCTGGTATGGCTACACCTTC. Translating gives CASMGQGWYGYTF.

The gene calls are TRBV7-8 and TRBJ2-7; the match to TRBD1 covers 9 bases. Trimming cost V 5 bases and J 6 bases; bases outside gene matches: 8. Germline loops: CDR1 SGHVS, CDR2 FQNEAQ. The CDR3 has 14 amino acids. CDR3 protein: CASSLYRGPVEQYF. The CDR3, as DNA: TGTGCCAGCAGCCTTTACAGGGGGCCGGTCGAGCAGTACTTC.

The chain carries TRBV6-5 and TRBJ1-4, with D possibly being TRBD1 (6 bases). V was clipped by 6 bases and J by 4 bases, with 18 bases between them. CDR1 MNHEY and CDR2 SVGAGI come from the germline V gene. This CDR3 contains 16 residues. CDR3 bases: TGTGCCAGCAGGTCCCTTGGAGGGGGGTTTAATGAAAAACTGTTTTTT. This gives the protein CASRSLGGGFNEKLFF.

The genes are TRBV19 and TRBJ2-7; D is unclear. Germline CDR1 and CDR2: LNHDA and SQIVND (reference sequence). Trimming took off 3 bases at V and 7 bases at J, with 7 bases between the two ends. The length of the CDR3 is 11 residues. CDR3 region: CASSIGPEQYF. In nucleotides, the CDR3 is TGTGCCAGTAGTATCGGACCAGAGCAGTACTTC.

V is TRBV7-2 and J is TRBJ2-7; D may be TRBD1 (6 bases). The germline gives CDR1 SGHTA, CDR2 FQGNSA. The CDR3 consists of 17 residues. The ends were cut back, 9 bases at V and 5 bases at J, with 29 bases in the middle. This chain's CDR3 is CASSISWGPDSWNEQYF. The CDR3 region has the DNA TGTGCCAGTAGTATAAGCTGGGGGCCCGACAGTTGGAACGAGCAGTACTTC.

This clonotype was detected once. The V call is TRBV7-6, the J call TRBJ2-7; D not certain. V gave up 1 base and J gave up 5 bases, with 15 bases separating them. The CDR3 extends over 15 amino acids. CDR1 is SGHVS, CDR2 FNYEAQ, per germline. CDR3 sequence reads: CASSLEGGPLHEQYF. The CDR3 nucleotides read TGTGCCAGCAGCTTAGAAGGCGGCCCCCTGCACGAGCAGTACTTC.

The DNA for the CDR3 is TGCGCCAGCAGTGAGTCGATAGGGCGGGACGGAAAGTACTATGGCTACACCTTC. Encoded protein: CASSESIGRDGKYYGYTF. V is TRBV10-2 and J is TRBJ1-2; D possibly corresponds to TRBD1 (5 bases). This CDR3 is 18 amino acids long. V was pared by 0 bases and J by 3 bases, with 20 bases between. Looked up from germline, CDR1 is WSHSY and CDR2 is SAAADI.

The CDR3 loop is CASSWDRAKYEQYF. The CDR3 nucleotides are TGTGCCAGCAGCTGGGACAGGGCAAAATACGAGCAGTACTTC. The V call is TRBV7-2, the J call TRBJ2-7, with 9 bases aligning to TRBD1. CDR3 length equals 14 residues. Trimming cost V 4 bases and J 4 bases; bases outside gene matches: 5. Germline CDR1 SGHTA, CDR2 FQGNSA. Together with reference TRBV7-2 and TRBJ2-7, the CDR3 gives the full variable domain: GAGVSQSPSNKVTEKGKDVELRCDPISGHTALYWYRQSLGQGLEFLIYFQGNSAPDKSGLPSDRFSAERTGGSVSTLTIQRTQQEDSAVYLCASSWDRAKYEQYFGPGTRLTVT.